Below are 16 T cell receptor beta chains sequenced from a single sample in a study of OX40 agonist ivuxolimab in advanced cancers. TCRdb's copy holds only in-frame clones and misses some; the assay was immunoSEQ multiplex PCR. The profile shows roughly 36,000 clones, around 83% of them singletons. The starting material was CD4+ or CD8+ T cells sorted from blood, obtained in a trial of the OX40 agonist ivuxolimab. The receptors come from an adult with an advanced solid tumor such as melanoma, head and neck, liver or kidney cancer.

The chain combines TRBV5-1 with TRBJ1-1, with no clear D. Germline values: CDR1 SGHRS, CDR2 YFSETQ. Trimming shortened V by 0 bases and J by 2 bases, and 11 bases separated the two germline ends. The CDR3 contains 15 residues. This CDR3 is CASSLVPGENTEAFF. CDR3 sequence (DNA): TGCGCCAGCAGCTTGGTTCCAGGAGAAAACACTGAAGCTTTCTTT.

CDR3 protein: CASSLVLGAGELFF. In DNA form, the CDR3 reads TGTGCCAGCAGCTTGGTCCTAGGTGCCGGGGAGCTGTTTTTT. The chain joins TRBV5-5 to TRBJ2-2, with D uncertain. Deletions cut 0 bases from V and 6 bases from J, with 9 bases between. The CDR3 spans 14 residues. Germline values: CDR1 SGHKS, CDR2 YYEKEE (reference sequence).

This clone has just a few counts. The gene calls are TRBV19 and TRBJ2-6; no definite D call. The CDR3 totals 17 residues. With 7 bases removed from V and 0 bases from J, the gap between germline ends came to 16 bases. Per germline, CDR1 LNHDA and CDR2 SQIVND (reference sequence). The CDR3 nucleotides read TGTGCCAGTATAGCCCGTGTTCCCAACTCTGGGGCCAACGTCCTGACTTTC. Translation gives CASIARVPNSGANVLTF.

V is TRBV6-5 and J is TRBJ1-5; the match to TRBD1 covers 12 bases. The germline V gene encodes CDR1 MNHEY and CDR2 SVGAGI. Trimming cost V 4 bases and J 6 bases; bases outside gene matches: 7. The CDR3 extends over 16 amino acids. CDR3 sequence (DNA): TGTGCCAGCAGTTTGGTCGGGACAGGGGGCTGTCAGCCCCAGCATTTT. Translating gives CASSLVGTGGCQPQHF.

The chain couples TRBV5-4 to TRBJ1-1; a possible D gene is TRBD1 (6 bases). The germline V and J ends were trimmed by 4 bases and 1 base, with 11 bases remaining between them. Germline values: CDR1 SGHNT, CDR2 YYREEE (reference sequence). CDR3 length: 14 amino acids. CDR3 in DNA: TGTGCCAGCAGCCCTGGGACAACGAACACTGAAGCTTTCTTT. It translates to CASSPGTTNTEAFF.

The DNA of the CDR3 is TGTGCCAGCAGCCCCGGACTAGCGGATTACAATGAGCAGTTCTTC. The encoded protein is CASSPGLADYNEQFF. This rearrangement joins TRBV5-4 to TRBJ2-1; 10 positions agree with TRBD2. Trimming took 4 bases from V and 4 from J; bases not matched to a gene: 5. The CDR3 has 15 amino acids. Germline-derived CDR1 and CDR2 are SGHNT and YYREEE (reference sequence).

This clone was seen only once. The chain combines TRBV6-1 with TRBJ1-5; D gene unclear. The germline V and J ends were trimmed by 2 bases and 0 bases, with 14 bases remaining between them. CDR3 length: 17 residues. Germline lookup yields CDR1 MNHNS and CDR2 SASEGT. CDR3 sequence (DNA): TGTGCCAGCAGTGAAAGGTTCAGGTTCTATAGCAATCAGCCCCAGCATTTT. This codes for CASSERFRFYSNQPQHF.

This clone was detected once. The chain couples TRBV2 to TRBJ2-7; TRBD1 matches 9 bases. In germline, CDR1 is SNHLY, CDR2 FYNNEI. The length of the CDR3 is 14 residues. Trimming took 5 bases from V and 0 from J; bases not matched to a gene: 2. The CDR3, as DNA: TGTGCCAGCAGTCGGGACAGGGTCTCCTACGAGCAGTACTTC. It yields the protein CASSRDRVSYEQYF.

The rearrangement joins TRBV6-5 to TRBJ1-2, with D possibly TRBD1 on 6 matching bases. This CDR3 comprises 15 residues. V was clipped by 6 bases and J by 2 bases, with 16 bases between them. Germline V gene lookup returns CDR1 MNHEY and CDR2 SVGAGI. CDR3 protein: CASRRHREGNYGYTF. In DNA, the CDR3 is TGTGCCAGCAGACGACACAGGGAAGGCAACTATGGCTACACCTTC.

V gene TRBV10-2 combines with J gene TRBJ1-1; 7 bases match TRBD1. Germline assignment: CDR1 WSHSY and CDR2 SAAADI. With 4 bases clipped from V and 2 bases from J, the junction kept 10 bases outside the gene matches. This CDR3 is built from 16 residues. CDR3 residues: CASSAVGQKKNTEAFF. CDR3 coding DNA: TGCGCCAGCAGTGCCGTGGGACAGAAAAAAAACACTGAAGCTTTCTTT.

This chain connects TRBV21-1 to TRBJ2-1; the DNA was not compared with TRBD2, the D call given in the table. TRBV21-1 is described as a pseudogene. The CDR3 covers 15 residues. Here the CDR3 DNA reads TGTGCCAGCACAAGGGCGGGAGGGTGGTACAATGAGCAGTTCTTC. It yields the protein CASTRAGGWYNEQFF.

The chain has TRBV7-8 and TRBJ2-2; D is perhaps TRBD2 (5 bases). V was trimmed by 1 base and J by 2 bases, leaving 14 bases between them. Germline CDR1 and CDR2: SGHVS and FQNEAQ. There are 17 residues in the CDR3. The CDR3 sequence: CASSLVWYRGNTGELFF. CDR3 coding DNA: TGTGCCAGCAGCTTAGTCTGGTATCGGGGAAACACCGGGGAGCTGTTTTTT.

Concerning this clone itself: An end of the junction differs from the germline gene, which may be a read error. In DNA form, the CDR3 reads TGTGCCAGCAGGTTGGACAGGGGGTTCACAGATACGCAGTATTTT. Residues: CASRLDRGFTDTQYF. This chain connects TRBV5-4 to TRBJ2-3; 10 bases are a match to TRBD1. Germline-derived CDR1 and CDR2 are SGHNT and YYREEE (reference sequence). This CDR3 is 15 amino acids long.

This chain uses TRBV21-1 with TRBJ1-1. TRBV21-1 is a pseudogene. The CDR3 is made up of 16 amino acids. The CDR3 DNA follows: TGTGCCAGCAGCAAAGTCGGGGGGCCGATGAACACTGAAGCTTTCTTT. Its protein is CASSKVGGPMNTEAFF.

The chain links TRBV19 to TRBJ1-5; D is unclear. CDR1 is LNHDA and CDR2 is SQIVND in the germline V gene (reference sequence). V shed 5 bases and J shed 5 bases, with 16 bases lying between them. The CDR3 contains 15 residues. The CDR3 here is CASSPGQAVDQPQHF. CDR3 in DNA: TGTGCCAGTAGTCCCGGGCAGGCGGTAGATCAGCCCCAGCATTTT.

This clone is medium-sized (0.01 to 0.1%) in the sample. V is TRBV4-2 and J is TRBJ1-4; D is possibly TRBD1 (6 bases). This CDR3 region has 15 residues. Trimming cost V 4 bases and J 8 bases, with 17 bases left between them. Germline V gene lookup returns CDR1 LGHNA and CDR2 YNFKEQ. The CDR3 DNA reads TGTGCCAGCAGCCCGGCGGGGGGACAAGCAGAAAAACTGTTTTTT. It translates to CASSPAGGQAEKLFF.